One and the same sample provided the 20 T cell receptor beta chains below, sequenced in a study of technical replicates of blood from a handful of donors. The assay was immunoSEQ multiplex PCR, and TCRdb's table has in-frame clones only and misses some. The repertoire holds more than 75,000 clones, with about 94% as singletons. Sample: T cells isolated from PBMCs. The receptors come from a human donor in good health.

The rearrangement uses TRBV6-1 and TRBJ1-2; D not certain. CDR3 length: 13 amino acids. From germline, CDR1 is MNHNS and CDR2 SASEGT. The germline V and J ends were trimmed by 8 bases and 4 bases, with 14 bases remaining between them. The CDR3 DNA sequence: TGTGCCAGCGAACCCGGGAACGTCTATGGCTACACCTTC. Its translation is CASEPGNVYGYTF.

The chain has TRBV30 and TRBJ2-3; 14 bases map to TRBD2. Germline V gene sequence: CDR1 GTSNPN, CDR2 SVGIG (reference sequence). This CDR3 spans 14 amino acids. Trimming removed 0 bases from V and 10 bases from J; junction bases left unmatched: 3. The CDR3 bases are TGTGCCTGGAGTGTCTTGGGACTAGCGGGAGCGCAGTATTTT. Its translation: CAWSVLGLAGAQYF.

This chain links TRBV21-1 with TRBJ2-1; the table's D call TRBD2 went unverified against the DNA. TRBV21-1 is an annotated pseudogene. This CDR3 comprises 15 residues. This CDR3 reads CASSKERGLCNEQFF. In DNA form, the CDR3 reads TGTGCCAGCAGCAAAGAGAGGGGACTGTGTAATGAGCAGTTCTTC.

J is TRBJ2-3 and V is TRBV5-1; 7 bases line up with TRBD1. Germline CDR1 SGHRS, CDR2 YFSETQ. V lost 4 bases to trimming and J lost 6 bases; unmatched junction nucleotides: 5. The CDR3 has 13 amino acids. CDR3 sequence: CASSGTVSDTQYF. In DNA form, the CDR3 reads TGCGCCAGCAGCGGGACAGTATCCGATACGCAGTATTTT.

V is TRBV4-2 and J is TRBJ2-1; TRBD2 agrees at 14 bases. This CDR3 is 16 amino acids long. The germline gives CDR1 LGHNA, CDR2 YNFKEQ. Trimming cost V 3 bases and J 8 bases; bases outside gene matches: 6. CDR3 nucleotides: TGTGCCAGCAGCCAGAAAGGGACTAGCGGGAGTGATGAGCAGTTCTTC. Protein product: CASSQKGTSGSDEQFF.

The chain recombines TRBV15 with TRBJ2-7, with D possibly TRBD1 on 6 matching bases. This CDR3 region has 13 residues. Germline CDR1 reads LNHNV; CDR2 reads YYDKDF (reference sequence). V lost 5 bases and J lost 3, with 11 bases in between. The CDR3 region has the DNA TGTGCCACCAGCCGTCCAGGGGTCTACGAGCAGTACTTC. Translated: CATSRPGVYEQYF.

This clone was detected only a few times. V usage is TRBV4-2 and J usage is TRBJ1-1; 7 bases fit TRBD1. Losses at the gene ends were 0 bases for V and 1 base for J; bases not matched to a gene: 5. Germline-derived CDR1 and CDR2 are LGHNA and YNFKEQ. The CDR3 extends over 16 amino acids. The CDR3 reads CASSQDPGGENTEAFF. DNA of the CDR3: TGTGCCAGCAGCCAAGATCCAGGGGGAGAGAACACTGAAGCTTTCTTT.

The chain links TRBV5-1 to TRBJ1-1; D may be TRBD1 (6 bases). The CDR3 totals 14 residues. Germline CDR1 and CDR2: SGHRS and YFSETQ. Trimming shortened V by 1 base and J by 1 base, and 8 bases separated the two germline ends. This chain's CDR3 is CASSLRQANTEAFF. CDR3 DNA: TGCGCCAGCAGCTTGAGACAGGCGAACACTGAAGCTTTCTTT.

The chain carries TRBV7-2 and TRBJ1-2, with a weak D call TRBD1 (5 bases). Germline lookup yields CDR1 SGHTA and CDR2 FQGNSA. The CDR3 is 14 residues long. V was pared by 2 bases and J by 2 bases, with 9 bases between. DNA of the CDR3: TGTGCCAGCAGCTTAACTCAGGGAAACTATGGCTACACCTTC. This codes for CASSLTQGNYGYTF.

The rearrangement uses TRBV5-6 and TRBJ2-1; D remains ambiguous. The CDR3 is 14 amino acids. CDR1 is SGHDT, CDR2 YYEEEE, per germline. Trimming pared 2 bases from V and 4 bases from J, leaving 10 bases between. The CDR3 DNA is TGTGCCAGCAGCTTAGATTGGCCGTACAATGAGCAGTTCTTC. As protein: CASSLDWPYNEQFF.

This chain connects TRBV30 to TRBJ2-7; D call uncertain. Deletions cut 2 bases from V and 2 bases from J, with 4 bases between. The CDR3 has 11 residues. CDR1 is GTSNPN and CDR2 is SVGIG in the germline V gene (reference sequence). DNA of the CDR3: TGTGCCTGGAGTCAGACCTACGAGCAGTACTTC. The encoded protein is CAWSQTYEQYF. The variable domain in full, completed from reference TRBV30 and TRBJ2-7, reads SQTIHQWPATLVQPVGSPLSLECTVEGTSNPNLYWYRQAAGRGLQLLFYSVGIGQISSEVPQNLSASRPQDRQFILSSKKLLLSDSGFYLCAWSQTYEQYFGPGTRLTVT.

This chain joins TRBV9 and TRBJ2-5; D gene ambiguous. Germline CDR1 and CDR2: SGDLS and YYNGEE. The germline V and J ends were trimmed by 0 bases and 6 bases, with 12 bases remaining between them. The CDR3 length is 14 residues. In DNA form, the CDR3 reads TGTGCCAGCAGCGTAGGGGTGGCGGAGCAGACCCAGTACTTC. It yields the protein CASSVGVAEQTQYF.

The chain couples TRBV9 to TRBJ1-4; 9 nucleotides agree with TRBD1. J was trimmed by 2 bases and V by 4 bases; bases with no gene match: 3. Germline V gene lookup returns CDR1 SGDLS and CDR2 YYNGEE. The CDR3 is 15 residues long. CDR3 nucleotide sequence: TGTGCCAGCAGCCCAGACAGGGGGACTAATGAAAAACTGTTTTTT. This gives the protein CASSPDRGTNEKLFF.

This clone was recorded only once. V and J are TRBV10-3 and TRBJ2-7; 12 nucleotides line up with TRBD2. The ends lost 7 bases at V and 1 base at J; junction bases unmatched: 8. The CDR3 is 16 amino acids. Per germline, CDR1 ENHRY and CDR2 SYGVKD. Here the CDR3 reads CAITRTSGNYSYEQYF. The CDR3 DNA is TGTGCCATCACCAGGACTAGCGGGAACTATTCCTACGAGCAGTACTTC.

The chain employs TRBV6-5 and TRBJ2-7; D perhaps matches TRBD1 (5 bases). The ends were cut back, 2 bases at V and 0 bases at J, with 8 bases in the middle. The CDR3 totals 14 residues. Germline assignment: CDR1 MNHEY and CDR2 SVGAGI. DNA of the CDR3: TGTGCCAGCAGTTACCCGACAGTCTCCTACGAGCAGTACTTC. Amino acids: CASSYPTVSYEQYF.

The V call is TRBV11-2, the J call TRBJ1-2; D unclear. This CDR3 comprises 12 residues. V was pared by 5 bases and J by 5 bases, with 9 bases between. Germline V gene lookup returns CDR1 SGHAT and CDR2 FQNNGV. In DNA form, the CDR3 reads TGTGCCAGCAGCCCCCACGGGTATGGCTACACCTTC. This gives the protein CASSPHGYGYTF.

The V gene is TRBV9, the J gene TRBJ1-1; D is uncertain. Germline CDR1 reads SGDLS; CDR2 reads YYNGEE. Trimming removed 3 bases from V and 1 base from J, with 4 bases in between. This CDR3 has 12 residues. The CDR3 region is CASSGRNTEAFF. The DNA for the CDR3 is TGTGCCAGCAGCGGGAGGAACACTGAAGCTTTCTTT.

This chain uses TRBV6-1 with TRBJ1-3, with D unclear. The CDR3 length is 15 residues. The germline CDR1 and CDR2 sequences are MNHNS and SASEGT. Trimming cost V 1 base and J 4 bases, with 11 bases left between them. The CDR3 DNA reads TGTGCCAGCAGTGAAGGGGCAGGTGGCGGAAACACCATATATTTT. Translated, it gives CASSEGAGGGNTIYF.

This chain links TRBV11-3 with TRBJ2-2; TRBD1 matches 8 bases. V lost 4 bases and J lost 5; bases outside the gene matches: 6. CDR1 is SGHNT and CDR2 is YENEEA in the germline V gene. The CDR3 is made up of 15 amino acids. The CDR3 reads CASSSRGRNTGELFF. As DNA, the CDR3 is TGTGCCAGCAGCTCCAGGGGGCGGAATACCGGGGAGCTGTTTTTT.

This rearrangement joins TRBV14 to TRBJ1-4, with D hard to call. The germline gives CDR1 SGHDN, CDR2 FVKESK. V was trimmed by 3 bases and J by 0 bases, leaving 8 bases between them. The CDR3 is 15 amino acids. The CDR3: CASSQFRATNEKLFF. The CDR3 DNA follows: TGTGCCAGCAGCCAGTTCCGTGCAACTAATGAAAAACTGTTTTTT.